The 7 T cell receptor beta chains below all came from one sample that was sequenced in a study of blood T cell repertoires in COVID-19. Sequencing was performed with immunoSEQ multiplex PCR; in TCRdb, only in-frame clones are kept and a portion is missing. The table shows fewer than 150,000 clones, with approximately 85% occurring only once. Sequenced input: peripheral blood. All receptors come from a man aged 50 or older with acute or convalescent COVID-19.

Only a few counts were recorded for this clone. This chain joins TRBV29-1 and TRBJ2-1, with 9 positions matching TRBD2. The CDR3 is made up of 15 amino acids. Germline CDR1 SQVTM, CDR2 ANQGSEA. The junction had 7 bases not matched to a gene; V was cut back by 4 bases and J by 3 bases. CDR3 residues: CSVAGREGFYNEQFF. CDR3 coding DNA: TGCAGCGTTGCGGGGCGGGAGGGCTTCTACAATGAGCAGTTCTTC.

The J gene is TRBJ2-2, the V gene TRBV11-2; D is unresolved. V gave up 1 base and J gave up 0 bases, with 9 bases separating them. Per germline, CDR1 SGHAT and CDR2 FQNNGV. The CDR3 has 16 amino acids. CDR3 sequence reads: CASSLVYSANTGELFF. The CDR3 DNA reads TGTGCCAGCAGCTTAGTCTACTCGGCGAACACCGGGGAGCTGTTTTTT.

This sequence joins TRBV30 and TRBJ1-4; D ambiguous. The CDR3 covers 15 residues. Trimming removed 2 bases from V and 3 bases from J, with 13 bases in between. The germline V gene encodes CDR1 GTSNPN and CDR2 SVGIG (reference sequence). This chain's CDR3 is CAWSPLGQANEKLFF. Here the CDR3 DNA reads TGTGCCTGGAGTCCGTTAGGTCAGGCTAATGAAAAACTGTTTTTT.

The chain links TRBV27 to TRBJ2-5; the D gene is possibly TRBD1 (5 bases). Germline V lookup: CDR1 MNHEY, CDR2 SMNVEV (reference sequence). The CDR3 loop spans 15 amino acids. Deletions cut 4 bases from V and 1 base from J, with 13 bases between. CDR3 sequence reads: CASSYTGRGQETQYF. In nucleotides, the CDR3 is TGTGCCAGCAGTTACACCGGAAGGGGCCAAGAGACCCAGTACTTC.

V is TRBV19 and J is TRBJ1-2; tentatively, D is TRBD1 (6 bases). V dropped 4 bases and J dropped 8 bases, with 20 bases sitting between them. This CDR3 spans 15 amino acids. CDR1 is LNHDA, CDR2 SQIVND, per germline (reference sequence). The CDR3 nucleotides are TGTGCCAGTAGTAACGCCGAAGACAGGAAACCCGGCTACACCTTC. It yields the protein CASSNAEDRKPGYTF.

The chain joins TRBV7-9 to TRBJ1-1; TRBD1 agrees at 10 bases. CDR1 SEHNR and CDR2 FQNEAQ come from the germline V gene (reference sequence). V lost 2 bases, J lost 5 bases, and 8 bases stayed unmatched. This CDR3 comprises 16 residues. CDR3 coding DNA: TGTGCCAGCAGCTTATACGGACAGGGGGGAAGAACTGAAGCTTTCTTT. Its protein product is CASSLYGQGGRTEAFF.

The chain uses TRBV3-1 (or the pseudogene TRBV3-2) and TRBJ1-1; D is ambiguous. This CDR3 contains 13 residues. Germline V gene lookup returns CDR1 LGHDT and CDR2 YNNKEL (reference sequence). The V gene lost 2 bases and the J gene lost 5 bases, with 9 bases spanning the gap. CDR3 protein: CASSQRGFTEAFF. The CDR3 DNA follows: TGTGCCAGCAGCCAACGAGGGTTTACTGAAGCTTTCTTT.